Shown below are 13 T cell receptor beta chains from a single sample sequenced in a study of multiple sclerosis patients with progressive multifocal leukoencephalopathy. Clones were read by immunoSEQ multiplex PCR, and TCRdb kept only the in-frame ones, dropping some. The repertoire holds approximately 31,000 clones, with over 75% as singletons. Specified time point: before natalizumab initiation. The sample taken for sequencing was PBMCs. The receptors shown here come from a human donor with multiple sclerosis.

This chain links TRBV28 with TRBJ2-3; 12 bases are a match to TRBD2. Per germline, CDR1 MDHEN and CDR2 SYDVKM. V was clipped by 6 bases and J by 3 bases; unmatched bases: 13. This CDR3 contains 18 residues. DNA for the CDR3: TGTGCCAGCAGACTCACTAGCGGGAGGCCCGGGGGTACAGATACGCAGTATTTT. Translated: CASRLTSGRPGGTDTQYF.

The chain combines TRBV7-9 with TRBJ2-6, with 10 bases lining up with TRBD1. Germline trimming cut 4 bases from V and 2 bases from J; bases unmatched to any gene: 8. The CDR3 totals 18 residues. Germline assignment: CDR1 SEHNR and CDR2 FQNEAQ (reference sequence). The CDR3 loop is CASSSVGQGLAGANVLTF. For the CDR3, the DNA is TGTGCCAGCAGCTCGGTGGGACAGGGGTTAGCTGGGGCCAACGTCCTGACTTTC.

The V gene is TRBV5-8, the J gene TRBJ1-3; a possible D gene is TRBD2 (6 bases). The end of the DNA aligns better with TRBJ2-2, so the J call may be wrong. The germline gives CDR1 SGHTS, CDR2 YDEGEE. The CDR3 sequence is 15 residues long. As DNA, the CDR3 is TGTGCCAGCAGACCGGGGGATTGGAACACCGGGGAGCTGTTTTTT. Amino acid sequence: CASRPGDWNTGELFF.

The CDR3 is CASSPDPAGANVLTF. In DNA form, the CDR3 reads TGTGCCAGCTCGCCCGATCCGGCTGGGGCCAACGTCCTGACTTTC. The rearrangement links TRBV18 to TRBJ2-6; unclear D gene. V lost 6 bases and J lost 2, with 11 bases in between. The CDR3 has 15 amino acids. Germline lookup yields CDR1 KGHSH and CDR2 LQKENI.

The CDR3 sequence is CASSSGPYNEQFF. As DNA, the CDR3 is TGTGCCAGCAGTAGCGGGCCGTACAATGAGCAGTTCTTC. This chain uses TRBV6-5 with TRBJ2-1; weak D call: TRBD2 (6 bases). Trimming shortened V by 5 bases and J by 4 bases, and 9 bases separated the two germline ends. Germline values: CDR1 MNHEY, CDR2 SVGAGI. The CDR3 sequence is 13 residues long.

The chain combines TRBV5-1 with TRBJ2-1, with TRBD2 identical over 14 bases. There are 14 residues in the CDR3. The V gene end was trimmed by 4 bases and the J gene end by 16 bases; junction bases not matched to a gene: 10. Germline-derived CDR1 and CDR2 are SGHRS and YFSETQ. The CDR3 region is CASSPTGTSGRGFF. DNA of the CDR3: TGCGCCAGCAGCCCCACCGGGACTAGCGGGAGAGGATTCTTC.

CDR3 sequence reads: CASSIDLGALNTEAFF. CDR3 sequence (DNA): TGTGCCAGTAGTATAGATCTGGGGGCGTTGAACACTGAAGCTTTCTTT. V is TRBV19 and J is TRBJ1-1; possible D gene TRBD1, 6 bases. Germline CDR1 is LNHDA and CDR2 is SQIVND (reference sequence). The CDR3 extends over 16 amino acids. Trimming removed 0 bases at V and 0 bases at J, with 11 bases between.

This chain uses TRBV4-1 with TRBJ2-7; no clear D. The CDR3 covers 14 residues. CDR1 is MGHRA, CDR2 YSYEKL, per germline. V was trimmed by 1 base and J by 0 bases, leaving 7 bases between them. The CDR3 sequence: CASSQVDSSYEQYF. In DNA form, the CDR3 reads TGCGCCAGCAGCCAAGTGGATAGCTCCTACGAGCAGTACTTC.

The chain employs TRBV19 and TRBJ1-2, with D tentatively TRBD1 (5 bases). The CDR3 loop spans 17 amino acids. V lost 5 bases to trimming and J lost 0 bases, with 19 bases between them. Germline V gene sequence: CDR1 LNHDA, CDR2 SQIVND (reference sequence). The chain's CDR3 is CASSPTSRGETNYGYTF. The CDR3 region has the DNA TGTGCCAGTAGTCCCACCTCACGGGGGGAGACTAACTATGGCTACACCTTC.

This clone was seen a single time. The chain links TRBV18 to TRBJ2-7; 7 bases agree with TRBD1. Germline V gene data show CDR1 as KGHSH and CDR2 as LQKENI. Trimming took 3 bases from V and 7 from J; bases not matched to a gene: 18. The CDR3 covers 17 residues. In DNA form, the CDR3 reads TGTGCCAGCTCACCGGACAGGTCGGGTGTCTTCTTAGGGGAGCAGTACTTC. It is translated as CASSPDRSGVFLGEQYF.

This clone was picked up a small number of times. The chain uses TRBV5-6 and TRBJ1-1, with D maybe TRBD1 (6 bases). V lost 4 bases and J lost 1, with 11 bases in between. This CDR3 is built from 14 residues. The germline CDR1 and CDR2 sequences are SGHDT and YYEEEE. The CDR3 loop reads CASSDKGGNTEAFF. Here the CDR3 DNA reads TGTGCCAGCAGCGACAAGGGGGGGAACACTGAAGCTTTCTTT.

The CDR3 reads CASSEGLAGREQFF. The CDR3 coding sequence is TGTGCCAGCAGTGAGGGGCTAGCGGGAAGAGAGCAGTTCTTC. The genes are TRBV2 and TRBJ2-1; 9 bases agree with TRBD2. The CDR3 spans 14 residues. Germline trimming cut 3 bases from V and 10 bases from J; bases unmatched to any gene: 7. Per germline, CDR1 SNHLY and CDR2 FYNNEI.

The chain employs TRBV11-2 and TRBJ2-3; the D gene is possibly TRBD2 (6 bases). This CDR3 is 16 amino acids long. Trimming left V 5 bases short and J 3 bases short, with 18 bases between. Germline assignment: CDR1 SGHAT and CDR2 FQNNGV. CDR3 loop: CASSDLPLAATDTQYF. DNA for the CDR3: TGTGCCAGCAGCGATCTTCCATTAGCGGCTACAGATACGCAGTATTTT.